This is a list of T cell receptor beta chains from one sample in a study of cytomegalovirus exposure and HLA in healthy donors. The assay was immunoSEQ multiplex PCR, and TCRdb's table has in-frame clones only and misses some. The data show around 150,000 clones, around 76% seen once. Sequenced sample: PBMCs. These receptors all stem from a middle-aged woman in good health and CMV-seronegative. CDR3s leave out the opening cysteine and the closing phenylalanine or tryptophan.

cdr3_length j_call v_call cdr3_aa
12 TRBJ1-1 TRBV10-3 AITPDRFSNMAF
13 TRBJ2-3 TRBV9 ASSGKRDGTDTQY
12 TRBJ1-2 TRBV5-1 ASSLVGQGYGYT
13 TRBJ1-2 TRBV2 ASSEANRGNYGYT
13 TRBJ2-3 TRBV5-1 ASSLGEGTTDTQY
14 TRBJ1-5 TRBV30 AWSAAPGQDGQPQH
11 TRBJ1-2 TRBV5-1 ASRSSGGDGYT
11 TRBJ2-7 TRBV2 ASRGGPSGEQY
13 TRBJ2-3 TRBV30 AWSVDRIFTDTQY
12 TRBJ1-6 TRBV7-8 ASSLTRANSPLH
13 TRBJ2-3 TRBV9 ASSVMDRETDTQY
12 TRBJ1-1 TRBV23-1 ASHSRQGIPEAF
11 TRBJ1-1 TRBV6-5 ASSWDRDTEAF
12 TRBJ2-1 TRBV28 ASSYREDADEQF
15 TRBJ2-3 TRBV27 ASSPDQAAEFADTQY
13 TRBJ2-3 TRBV6-4 ASSRTSGREDTQY
14 TRBJ2-7 TRBV5-1 ASSLPGTSGRGEQY
11 TRBJ2-7 TRBV18 ASSPGTAQQQY
13 TRBJ2-1 TRBV5-6 ASSFTSGSYNEQF
13 TRBJ2-5 TRBV28 ASRPGTSGQETQY